This T cell receptor beta chain was documented in a study of blood T cell repertoires in COVID-19 (dated by TCRdb to 2018 to 2021). Background on the whole study: Samples from collaborators originated in the United States, Italy and Spain and spanned both the acute and convalescent phases of COVID-19. The prospective study material was composed of cDNA or gDNA derived from T cells, B-cell-depleted T cells, or PBMCs. Subjects who had been exposed to COVID-19, were actively infected with it, or had recovered from it provided the deeply sampled blood TCRbeta repertoires that made up the dataset. A freely available public database, intended as a resource for researchers studying the immune response to SARS-CoV-2, is where the repertoires were released. The samples were drawn from two sources: the first 160 participants of the ongoing ImmuneRACE study, and 1,000 to 1,500 subjects contributed by 6 global collaborators. Sample metadata almost always included a de-identified subject ID, COVID-19 status, age in years and sex. Where available, HLA class I and class II types were taken from metadata supplied by the sample provider and were not determined by assay-based typing.

As concerns this clone: There is no known antigen for this receptor. The input lacks base qualities; no much larger clone sits a single base away.

Participants in the prospective study were aged roughly 18 to 89 years, lived in over 20 United States geographic areas, and enrolled through a virtual design. In the prospective study, participants were assigned to cohorts based on the clinical history participants reported in a screening survey and a study questionnaire. ImmuneRACE Cohort 3 recovered participants were defined by two consecutive negative NP/OP PCR tests, healthcare professional clearance, or symptom resolution. In the prospective study, mobile phlebotomists collected whole blood, serum and a nasopharyngeal or oropharyngeal swab from each participant. Additional blood draws and questionnaires over an approximately 2-month period could optionally be provided by prospective study participants. Blood samples from the prospective study were shipped frozen or at room temperature prior to DNA extraction. V and J lose 2 bases and 5 bases, and a span of 10 bases separates them. Taken from the germline V gene (reference sequence), the CDR1 and CDR2 loops are MNHEY and SMNVEV. Inclusive of the bounding cysteine and phenylalanine, the CDR3 is 14 residues long. Left in the record is the CDR3 DNA by itself, 42 bases read in frame from the first base.

The immunoSEQ Assay, a bias-controlled multiplex PCR, was used to amplify TCRbeta CDR3 regions from genomic DNA. The published analysis was carried out like this. The number of nucleated cells in each sample was estimated by amplification of reference gene primers within the assay. To quantify the absolute abundance of each unique TCRbeta CDR3 rearrangement, sequence reads were collapsed and filtered. For each sample, productive Simpson clonality was calculated as the square root of Simpson's diversity index over productive rearrangements. TCRdb's version of the immuneACCESS table is confined to in-frame rearrangements and falls short of the full clone set. An unresolved V gene accounts for under half of the shortfall where checked; the remainder is of unknown origin. V, J and clone size derive from that table, while D and trimming were established from the DNA sequence. The table for this sample lists 200,000 to 250,000 clones; 84% of them were counted only once. Clones ranked in the top ten supply 1.8% of the sample.

Here is what the overall study found, with its caveats: How much clinical and demographic metadata was included differed by source and by participant, and the metadata was provided uncurated.

The sequencing input was PBMCs or T cells enriched from blood (not recorded which). The chain is made from TRBV27 and TRBJ2-1; TRBD1 could be the D gene, as 6 bases match. This sequence was found in a man in his 60s who had recovered from COVID-19. The sequenced DNA: TGTGCCAGCAGTTTAGCAAGGACAGACAATGAGCAGTTCTTC. Its product reads: CASSLARTDNEQFF.